The 5 T cell receptor beta chains listed next were all sequenced from one sample in a study of T-cell reconstitution after alpha-beta-depleted transplantation in children. Preparation of the TCRbeta library involved a method that used unique molecular identifiers. Via MiXCR, TCRdb re-called the PCR reads, giving one row per CDR3 protein. The repertoire holds just over 950,000 distinct CDR3 sequences, roughly 31% seen once, with 28% in the top ten. The specimen comprised PBMCs, mostly from graft donor cells, sampled 360 days after TCRalphabeta/CD19-depleted stem cell transplant. Receptors originate from a boy in the first two years of life who had a stem cell transplant for SCID, so the T cells may come from the graft donor.

This clonotype was detected a few times. CDR3 sequence (DNA): TGTGCCAGCAGGAGAGAAAACAGGGACCACAATGAGCAGTTCTTC. Translation: CASRRENRDHNEQFF. This rearrangement joins TRBV6-2 or TRBV6-3 to TRBJ2-1; a possible D gene is TRBD1 (6 bases). Germline CDR1 is MNHEY and CDR2 is SVGEGT. The V end lost 6 bases, the J end lost 5 bases, and 17 bases lay between the germline ends. The CDR3 contains 15 residues.

This clonotype occurred a few times. The V call is TRBV13, the J call TRBJ1-6; the D is unclear. CDR1 is PRHDT, CDR2 FYEKMQ, per germline (reference sequence). The CDR3 is made up of 15 amino acids. V was clipped by 1 base and J by 9 bases, with 13 bases between them. CDR3 bases: TGTGCCAGCAGCTTAGACCGGGCTGGTAGTTCACCCCTCCACTTT. As protein: CASSLDRAGSSPLHF.

The V and J genes are TRBV6-5 and TRBJ1-1, with D unresolved. Germline V gene lookup returns CDR1 MNHEY and CDR2 SVGAGI. The CDR3 runs 13 residues. Trimming stripped 0 bases from V and 8 bases from J, with 10 bases between. The CDR3 DNA follows: TGTGCCAGCAGTTACTCGAGTGGGAGGGAAGCTTTCTTT. Its translation: CASSYSSGREAFF.

This sequence joins TRBV5-6 and TRBJ1-2; D might be TRBD1 (6 bases). V lost 1 base, J lost 4 bases, and 17 bases lay in between. The CDR3 is 16 residues long. Germline-derived CDR1 and CDR2 are SGHDT and YYEEEE. As DNA, the CDR3 is TGTGCCAGCAGCTTGCGGGGTTCTGGGGGCGGCTATGGCTACACCTTC. Encoded protein: CASSLRGSGGGYGYTF.

The V gene is TRBV11-2, the J gene TRBJ2-3, with 7 bases that match TRBD2. Germline V gene lookup returns CDR1 SGHAT and CDR2 FQNNGV. CDR3 size: 13 residues. The V segment lost 8 bases and the J segment 5 bases; nucleotides outside the gene matches: 7. DNA for the CDR3: TGTGCCAGCGATAGCGGGTTGGGAGATACGCAGTATTTT. Protein product: CASDSGLGDTQYF.